This is a list of T cell receptor beta chains from one sample in a study of technical replicates of blood from a handful of donors. This table comes from immunoSEQ multiplex PCR, and its TCRdb copy is limited to in-frame clones, with some not included. This repertoire shows about 69,000 clones, over 70% found once; its top ten account for about 4.6%. What was sequenced was PBMCs. These receptors were collected from a human donor in good health. Some clones in this sample may be carry-over from other donors' samples. Both conserved end residues are part of each CDR3. D genes are given only for firm matches. Part of the rows lack a size; the others show once, few, many or a class for expanded clones.

>-|TRBV7-3|TRBJ1-1|-
CASSLNSKSEAFF
TGTGCCAGCAGCTTAAACTCGAAGTCGGAAGCTTTCTTT
>-|TRBV21-1|TRBJ2-7|-
CASSKVGGLAGVYEQYF
TGTGCCAGCAGCAAAGTAGGTGGGCTAGCGGGAGTGTACGAGCAGTACTTC
>-|TRBV29-1|TRBJ1-3|-
CSVEDLGRGDTIYF
TGCAGCGTTGAAGATCTCGGCAGGGGAGACACCATATATTTT
>TRBD1|TRBV6-6|TRBJ2-7|-
CASSFDRGLYSYEQYF
TGTGCCAGCAGTTTCGACAGGGGGCTTTACTCCTACGAGCAGTACTTC
>-|TRBV19|TRBJ1-4|once
CASSLLEFEKLFF
TGTGCCAGTAGTCTCCTCGAGTTTGAAAAACTGTTTTTT
>TRBD2|TRBV10-3|TRBJ2-2|-
CAISTSGLAGSDTGELFF
TGTGCCATCAGTACCTCGGGACTAGCGGGTTCCGACACCGGGGAGCTGTTTTTT
>-|TRBV5-1|TRBJ1-3|-
CASSLTGLSGNTIYF
TGCGCCAGCAGCTTGACAGGTCTTTCTGGAAACACCATATATTTT
>TRBD1|TRBV5-1|TRBJ2-7|-
CASRNTGDSYEQYF
TGCGCCAGCAGAAATACAGGGGACTCCTACGAGCAGTACTTC
>TRBD2|TRBV5-1|TRBJ2-1|-
CASSFMAGVADEQFF
TGCGCCAGCAGCTTCATGGCGGGAGTCGCCGATGAGCAGTTCTTC
>TRBD1|TRBV18|TRBJ1-3|few
CASSPPGQLRGNTIYF
TGTGCCAGCTCACCACCGGGACAGTTGAGAGGAAACACCATATATTTT
>-|TRBV6-6|TRBJ1-6|-
CASSSSGVRNSPLHF
TGTGCCAGCAGTTCATCAGGGGTGCGGAATTCACCCCTCCACTTT
>TRBD2|TRBV10-3|TRBJ2-1|-
CAISASTSGGFDEQFF
TGTGCCATCAGTGCTTCGACTAGCGGGGGATTCGATGAGCAGTTCTTC
>TRBD2|TRBV27|TRBJ2-1|-
CASKRGGLADNEQFF
TGTGCCAGTAAGCGGGGGGGACTTGCAGACAATGAGCAGTTCTTC
>-|TRBV6-1|TRBJ2-4|-
CASRRGGQAGNIQYF
TGTGCCAGCAGACGGGGTGGGCAGGCGGGGAACATTCAGTACTTC
>-|TRBV4-1|TRBJ2-2|-
CASSPRVQEYTGELFF
TGCGCCAGCAGCCCAAGAGTCCAAGAATACACCGGGGAGCTGTTTTTT
>-|TRBV5-5|TRBJ1-1|-
CASSLIGGGMTEAFF
TGTGCCAGCAGCTTGATCGGGGGGGGAATGACTGAAGCTTTCTTT
>-|TRBV18|TRBJ2-7|-
CASSPPGLISSYEQYF
TGTGCCAGCTCACCACCGGGACTGATCTCCTCCTACGAGCAGTACTTC
>-|TRBV7-6|TRBJ1-2|-
CASSAGAHYGYTF
TGTGCCAGCAGCGCAGGGGCACACTATGGCTACACCTTC
>TRBD1|TRBV5-1|TRBJ1-1|-
CASSLSGGNPEAFF
TGCGCCAGCAGCTTGTCAGGGGGTAACCCTGAAGCTTTCTTT
>-|TRBV5-1|TRBJ2-5|-
CASSLGAGTQYF
TGCGCCAGCAGCTTGGGTGCGGGAACCCAGTACTTC
>-|TRBV19|TRBJ1-3|-
CASDKGGSGNTIYF
TGTGCCAGTGATAAAGGGGGCTCTGGAAACACCATATATTTT
>TRBD2|TRBV13|TRBJ2-1|-
CASSLERERLNEQFF
TGTGCCAGCAGCCTGGAGCGGGAGAGGCTCAATGAGCAGTTCTTC
>-|TRBV7-9|TRBJ1-2|-
CASSQTPAGSYTF
TGTGCCAGCAGCCAAACCCCGGCGGGGAGCTACACCTTC
>TRBD1|TRBV7-2|TRBJ2-2|-
CASSLGGLGQVVGELFF
TGTGCCAGCAGCTTAGGGGGCCTTGGACAGGTGGTCGGGGAGCTGTTTTTT
>TRBD1|TRBV11-1|TRBJ2-1|once
CASSPTGGSYNEQFF
TGTGCCAGCAGCCCGACAGGGGGCTCCTACAATGAGCAGTTCTTC
>-|TRBV19|TRBJ2-7|-
CASSFRDNYEQYF
TGTGCCAGTAGTTTCCGGGACAACTACGAGCAGTACTTC
>TRBD2|TRBV7-2|TRBJ2-1|-
CASSLVGGGANEQFF
TGTGCCAGCAGCTTAGTTGGCGGGGGGGCCAATGAGCAGTTCTTC
>-|TRBV2|TRBJ2-1|-
CASRGRRVAYNEQFF
TGTGCCAGCAGAGGGAGGCGGGTGGCCTACAATGAGCAGTTCTTC
>TRBD1|TRBV30|TRBJ2-7|once
CAWTPAPGQGTYEQYF
TGTGCCTGGACACCCGCCCCGGGACAGGGAACCTACGAGCAGTACTTC
>TRBD1|TRBV5-6|TRBJ1-3|-
CASSRRGLAGNTIYF
TGTGCCAGCAGCCGCAGGGGGCTAGCGGGAAACACCATATATTTT
>TRBD1|TRBV10-2|TRBJ1-4|-
CASSRMGQGLANEKLFF
TGCGCCAGCAGCCGAATGGGACAGGGCTTGGCTAATGAAAAACTGTTTTTT
>TRBD1|TRBV6-6|TRBJ1-5|once
CASSYEGQGGQPQHF
TGTGCCAGCAGTTACGAAGGACAGGGTGGCCAGCCCCAGCATTTT
>-|TRBV5-5|TRBJ2-7|-
CASSLGQALYEQYF
TGTGCCAGCAGCTTGGGACAGGCGCTTTACGAGCAGTACTTC
>TRBD1|TRBV7-9|TRBJ2-5|-
CASSTRGGWETQYF
TGTGCCAGCAGCACACGAGGGGGCTGGGAGACCCAGTACTTC
>-|TRBV7-2|TRBJ2-7|-
CASSFVSGSYEQYF
TGTGCCAGCAGCTTTGTTAGCGGTTCCTACGAGCAGTACTTC
>-|TRBV28|TRBJ1-2|-
CASNPDERGYGYTF
TGTGCCAGCAATCCCGACGAACGGGGCTATGGCTACACCTTC
>TRBD2|TRBV19|TRBJ2-1|-
CASSIYLAGGYNEQFF
TGTGCCAGTAGTATATATCTAGCGGGAGGTTACAATGAGCAGTTCTTC
>-|TRBV7-9|TRBJ1-1|-
CASSSVMWERGEAFF
TGTGCCAGCAGCTCCGTAATGTGGGAGAGAGGTGAAGCTTTCTTT
>-|TRBV5-1|TRBJ1-1|-
CASSQEFQGGTEAFF
TGCGCCAGCAGCCAAGAATTTCAGGGAGGCACTGAAGCTTTCTTT
>-|TRBV4-1|TRBJ2-3|-
CASSQVPGSTDTQYF
TGCGCCAGCAGCCAAGTTCCGGGTAGCACAGATACGCAGTATTTT
>TRBD1|TRBV9|TRBJ1-2|few
CASSTRGRDRDQANYGYTF
TGTGCCAGCAGCACGAGAGGAAGGGACAGGGATCAAGCTAACTATGGCTACACCTTC
>-|TRBV7-9|TRBJ2-7|-
CASSLPGSYEQYF
TGTGCCAGCAGCTTACCCGGCTCCTACGAGCAGTACTTC
>-|TRBV9|TRBJ2-3|-
CASSVVGGTMDTQYF
TGTGCCAGCAGCGTAGTAGGAGGCACGATGGATACGCAGTATTTT
>TRBD2|TRBV29-1|TRBJ2-1|-
CSVEVSGNNNEQFF
TGCAGCGTTGAAGTAAGCGGGAACAACAATGAGCAGTTCTTC
>-|TRBV5-4|TRBJ1-1|-
CASSSTLNTEAFF
TGTGCCAGCAGCTCGACACTGAACACTGAAGCTTTCTTT
>TRBD2|TRBV7-2|TRBJ2-5|-
CASSSPGGWETQYF
TGTGCCAGCAGCTCGCCGGGGGGTTGGGAGACCCAGTACTTC
>TRBD1|TRBV10-3|TRBJ1-1|-
CAISESGQLEAFF
TGTGCCATCAGTGAGTCGGGACAGCTCGAGGCTTTCTTT
>-|TRBV2|TRBJ2-5|-
CASSVQETQYF
TGTGCCAGCAGCGTGCAAGAGACCCAGTACTTC
>TRBD2|TRBV5-6|TRBJ2-5|-
CASSLGTGGPGETQYF
TGTGCCAGCAGCTTGGGGACGGGAGGGCCTGGGGAGACCCAGTACTTC
>TRBD1|TRBV7-2|TRBJ2-1|-
CASSTGQSDEQFF
TGTGCCAGCAGCACGGGACAGTCCGATGAGCAGTTCTTC
>-|TRBV18|TRBJ2-5|-
CASSPQTAEETQYF
TGTGCCAGCTCACCTCAGACAGCCGAAGAGACCCAGTACTTC